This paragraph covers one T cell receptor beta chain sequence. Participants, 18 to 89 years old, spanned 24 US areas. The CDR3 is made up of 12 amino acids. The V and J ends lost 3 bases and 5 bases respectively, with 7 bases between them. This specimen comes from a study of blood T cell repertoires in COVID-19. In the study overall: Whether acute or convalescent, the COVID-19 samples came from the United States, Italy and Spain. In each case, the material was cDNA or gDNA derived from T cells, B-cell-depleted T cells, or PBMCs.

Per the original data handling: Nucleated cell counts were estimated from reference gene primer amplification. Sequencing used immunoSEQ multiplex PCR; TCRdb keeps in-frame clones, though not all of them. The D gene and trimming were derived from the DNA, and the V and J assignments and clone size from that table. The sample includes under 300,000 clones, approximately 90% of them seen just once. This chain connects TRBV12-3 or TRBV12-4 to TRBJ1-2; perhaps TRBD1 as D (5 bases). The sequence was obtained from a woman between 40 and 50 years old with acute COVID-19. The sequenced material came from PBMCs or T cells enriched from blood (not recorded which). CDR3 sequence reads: CASSFGAYGYTF. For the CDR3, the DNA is TGTGCCAGCAGTTTTGGGGCTTATGGCTACACCTTC.